One T cell receptor beta chain is described in this entry. What it binds is not known. CDR3 length: 12 amino acids. Deletions cut 6 bases from V and 3 bases from J, with 9 bases between. Germline lookup yields CDR1 SNHLY and CDR2 FYNNEI. These data come from a study of monozygotic twins with cystic fibrosis. Study-wide results and limits: Monozygotic CF twin pairs shared significantly more nucleotide-identical clonotypes than unrelated CF individuals did. The repertoire was suggested to be naive-dominated, clonality median about 0.0094.

Measured with immunoSEQ multiplex PCR; TCRdb has only the in-frame clones, and not every one. This sample has about 15,000 clones, with roughly 98% found just once. Sequencing was done on a sample of blood. The chain joins TRBV2 to TRBJ2-7; maybe TRBD1 (5 bases). This TCR was recovered from a girl aged 2 to 9 with cystic fibrosis. The CDR3 loop is CASSHDSYEQYF. The CDR3 DNA reads as TGTGCCAGCAGCCACGACAGCTACGAGCAGTACTTC.